These 9 T cell receptor beta chains were sequenced from one sample in a study of T-cell reconstitution after alpha-beta-depleted transplantation in children. Unique molecular identifiers were used in preparing the TCRbeta library. TCRdb called the PCR reads again in MiXCR, with one record for every CDR3 protein. The table includes 670,000 or so distinct CDR3 sequences, over 10% detected once. The sequencing here drew on PBMCs, taken before TCRalphabeta/CD19-depleted stem cell transplant. The receptors originated from a girl aged 2-10 years with congenital amegakaryocytic thrombocytopenia, due to receive a stem cell transplant.

This chain joins TRBV3-1 and TRBJ2-3, with 7 bases fitting TRBD2. V shed 2 bases, J shed 2 bases, and the junction held 13 bases outside the gene matches. The CDR3 has 18 amino acids. Germline loops: CDR1 LGHDT, CDR2 YNNKEL (reference sequence). CDR3 region: CASSQMLAEGLLTDTQYF. CDR3 in DNA: TGTGCCAGCAGCCAAATGCTAGCGGAGGGGTTACTCACAGATACGCAGTATTTT.

The chain employs TRBV7-8 and TRBJ2-1, with a possible D match to TRBD1 (6 bases). Trimming stripped 3 bases from V and 4 bases from J, with 13 bases between. Germline V lookup: CDR1 SGHVS, CDR2 FQNEAQ. The CDR3 is 15 residues long. The CDR3 region has the DNA TGTGCCAGCAGCTTCACTAGGGGGATTTACAATGAGCAGTTCTTC. This sequence encodes CASSFTRGIYNEQFF.

There are many counts of this clonotype. This chain joins TRBV20-1 and TRBJ2-7, with D possibly TRBD1 on 7 matching bases. Germline lookup yields CDR1 DFQATT and CDR2 SNEGSKA (reference sequence). Trimming stripped 0 bases from V and 6 bases from J, with 18 bases between. This CDR3 region has 15 residues. For the CDR3, the DNA is TGCAGTGCTAGAGATCAGGGGGGAGTGCACTCCGAGCAGTACTTC. Amino acids: CSARDQGGVHSEQYF.

This rearrangement joins TRBV5-6 to TRBJ2-1, with TRBD2 as a possible D gene (5 bases). The CDR3 sequence is 15 residues long. V lost 2 bases to trimming and J lost 2 bases, with 11 bases between them. Germline loops: CDR1 SGHDT, CDR2 YYEEEE. CDR3 region: CASSFRGVAYNEQFF. The CDR3 DNA follows: TGTGCCAGCAGCTTTCGGGGAGTTGCCTACAATGAGCAGTTCTTC. The variable domain in full, completed from reference TRBV5-6 and TRBJ2-1, reads DAGVTQSPTHLIKTRGQQVTLRCSPKSGHDTVSWYQQALGQGPQFIFQYYEEEERQRGNFPDRFSGHQFPNYSSELNVNALLLGDSALYLCASSFRGVAYNEQFFGPGTRLTVL.

On this clonotype itself: One base away lies a much larger clone, so this may be a sequencing read error. This chain joins TRBV20-1 and TRBJ2-1; no reliable D call. The CDR3 sequence is 16 residues long. V lost 3 bases and J lost 4, with 19 bases in between. Germline CDR1 and CDR2: DFQATT and SNEGSKA (reference sequence). The CDR3 is CSASRVLVGLYNEQFF. The CDR3, as DNA: TGCAGTGCTAGTAGGGTTCTAGTGGGGTTATACAATGAGCAGTTCTTC.

DNA of the CDR3: TGCAGTGCCGAGGGTAGGCAGGGTAACACCGGGGAGCTGTTTTTT. Residues: CSAEGRQGNTGELFF. V usage is TRBV20-1 and J usage is TRBJ2-2; TRBD1 or TRBD2 may be the D gene (5 bases each). Germline CDR1 and CDR2: DFQATT and SNEGSKA (reference sequence). The V gene lost 6 bases and the J gene lost 2 bases, with 16 bases spanning the gap. The CDR3 consists of 15 residues.

Comment on this clonotype: This sequence may be a read error, since a much larger clone differs from it by one base. As the CDR3 is not closed by the conserved phenylalanine or tryptophan, this likely results from a read error. This sequence joins TRBV7-2 and TRBJ2-1, with a tentative D call TRBD2 (5 bases). The V gene's germline CDR1 is SGHTA and CDR2 FQGNSA. The CDR3 length is 16 residues. V lost 2 bases and J 10 bases, leaving 21 bases between the germline ends. The CDR3 here is CASSLRRTSFEGEQFL. CDR3 coding DNA: TGTGCCAGCAGCTTAAGAAGGACTTCTTTTGAAGGAGAGCAGTTCCTC.

This clonotype was seen a few times. The J gene is TRBJ2-1, the V gene TRBV6-1; D call uncertain. Germline V CDR1 and CDR2: MNHNS, SASEGT. Trimming cost V 4 bases and J 8 bases, with 15 bases left between them. The CDR3 sequence is 14 residues long. As DNA, the CDR3 is TGTGCCAGCAGTGCGGACCGGCGCCGGGATGAGCAGTTCTTC. It yields the protein CASSADRRRDEQFF.

The rearrangement links TRBV5-1 to TRBJ2-3; TRBD2 is a possible D gene (6 bases). Germline CDR1 is SGHRS and CDR2 is YFSETQ. This CDR3 spans 16 amino acids. V was clipped by 0 bases and J by 0 bases, with 11 bases between them. This CDR3 reads CASSLGVSGSTDTQYF. The CDR3 nucleotides read TGCGCCAGCAGCTTGGGAGTTAGCGGTAGCACAGATACGCAGTATTTT.